This T cell receptor (beta chain) emerged from a study of blood T cells in healthy people across ages. Overall study results and limits: Naive T cell percentage showed a strong correlation with the diversity of TCR beta. Nothing was known about donor CMV status, and this possibly confounded expanded clonotype changes.

The donors, healthy Caucasians from Russia, were aged roughly 6 to 90. RNA extraction gave at least 6 micrograms of total RNA per sample. This CDR3 comprises 15 residues. Per the germline V gene, CDR1 is SGHTS and CDR2 is YDEGEE. Trimming stripped 0 bases from V and 7 bases from J, with 16 bases between. A note on this clonotype: The antigen is undetermined.

Together with a sample-barcoded 5' primer, a J-beta primer mix was included in a second PCR lasting about 6 to 12 cycles. TCRdb independently ran MiXCR on the 5' RACE reads; one entry per CDR3 protein. The profile shows approximately 730,000 distinct CDR3 sequences, 53% of them singletons. The chain links TRBV5-8 to TRBJ1-1; possible D gene TRBD1, 6 bases. Sequencing was carried out using blood. The clonotype was recovered from an elderly man in good health. The CDR3 DNA is TGTGCCAGCAGCTTGGGGTACTCGGGGGGCCATGAAGCTTTCTTT. It encodes CASSLGYSGGHEAFF.